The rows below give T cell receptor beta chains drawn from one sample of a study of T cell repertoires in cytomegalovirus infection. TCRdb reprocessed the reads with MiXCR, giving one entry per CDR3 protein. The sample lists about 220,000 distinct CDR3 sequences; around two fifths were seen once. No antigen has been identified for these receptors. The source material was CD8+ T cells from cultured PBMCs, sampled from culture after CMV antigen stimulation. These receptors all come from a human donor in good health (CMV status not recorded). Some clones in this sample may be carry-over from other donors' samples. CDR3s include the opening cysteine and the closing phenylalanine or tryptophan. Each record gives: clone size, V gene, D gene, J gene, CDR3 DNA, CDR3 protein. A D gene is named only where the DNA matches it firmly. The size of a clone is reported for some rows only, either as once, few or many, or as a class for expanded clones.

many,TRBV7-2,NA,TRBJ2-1,TGTGCCAGCAGCCCCGACCCTACTGCCTACAATGAGCAGTTCTTC,CASSPDPTAYNEQFF
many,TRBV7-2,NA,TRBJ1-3,TGTGCCAGCAGCCTACTCTCGACGGGAAACACCATATATTTT,CASSLLSTGNTIYF
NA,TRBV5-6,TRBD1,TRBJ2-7,TGTGCCAGCAGCTTGGCCGCGACAGGGGGCCTAATCGGGAGCTCCTACGAGCAGTACTTC,CASSLAATGGLIGSSYEQYF
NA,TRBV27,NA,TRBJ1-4,TGTGCCAGCAGTTTATCGGGGGAAGGGACAAATGAAAAACTGTTTTTT,CASSLSGEGTNEKLFF
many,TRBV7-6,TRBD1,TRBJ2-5,TGTGCCAGCAGCTTCAGGGGGCGCCCGAATCCCGGGGAGACCCAGTACTTC,CASSFRGRPNPGETQYF
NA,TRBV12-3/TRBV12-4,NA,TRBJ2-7,TGTGCCAGCAGTTTGAGCCTTTGGGCCGAGCAGTACTTC,CASSLSLWAEQYF
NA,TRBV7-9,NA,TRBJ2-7,TGTGCCAGCAGCTTTACGTTGGAGACCTACGAGCAGTACTTC,CASSFTLETYEQYF
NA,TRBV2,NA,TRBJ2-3,TGTGCCAACTCGGGGGAAAGCACAGATACGCAGTATTTT,CANSGESTDTQYF
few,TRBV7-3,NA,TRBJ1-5,TGTGCCAGCAGCCCGGGACCTGGGGGCAATCAGCCCCAGCATTTT,CASSPGPGGNQPQHF
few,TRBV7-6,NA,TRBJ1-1,TGTGCCAGCAGCCCCCTCGGAGGGTTGAACACTGAAGCTTTCTTT,CASSPLGGLNTEAFF
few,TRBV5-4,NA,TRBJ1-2,TGTGCCAGCAGCTTGGATACGTCGGGGGGCGCAATCTATGGCTACACCTTC,CASSLDTSGGAIYGYTF
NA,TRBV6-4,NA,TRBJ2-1,TGTGCCAGCAGTGACTCGGGGGGCCGGAATGAGCAGTTCTTC,CASSDSGGRNEQFF
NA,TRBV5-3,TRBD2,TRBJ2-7,TGTGCCAGAAGCTGCCTAGCGGGAGGATACGAGCAGTACTTC,CARSCLAGGYEQYF
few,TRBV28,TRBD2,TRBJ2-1,TGTGCCAGCAGTTTGGGAGGGACTAGCGGGAGTTCAGGTGAGCAGTTCTTC,CASSLGGTSGSSGEQFF
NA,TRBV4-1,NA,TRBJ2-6,TGCGCCAGCAGACATACTGTCTCTGGGGCCAACGTCCTGACTTTC,CASRHTVSGANVLTF
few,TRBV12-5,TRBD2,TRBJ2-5,TGTGCTAGTGGTTCCGGACTAGCGGGGACCCAAGAGACCCAGTACTTC,CASGSGLAGTQETQYF
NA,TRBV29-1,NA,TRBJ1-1,TGCAGCGTTGAAGACTTCGCTGAAGCTTTCTTT,CSVEDFAEAFF
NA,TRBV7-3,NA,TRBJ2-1,TGTGCCAGCAGCCAGGCGGTAGGGGAAAACAATGAGCAGTTCTTC,CASSQAVGENNEQFF
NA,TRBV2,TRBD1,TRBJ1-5,TGTGCCAGCAGACTGGTTGGATCTGACCCGGGACAGGGGAATCAGCCCCAGCATTTT,CASRLVGSDPGQGNQPQHF
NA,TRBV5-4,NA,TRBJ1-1,TGTGCCAGCAGCTTGCCGGATGTTACATCTGAAGCTTTCTTT,CASSLPDVTSEAFF
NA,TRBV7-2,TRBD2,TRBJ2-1,TGTGCCAGCAGCTTGGGACTAGCGGGAAGTGATGAGCAGTTCTTC,CASSLGLAGSDEQFF
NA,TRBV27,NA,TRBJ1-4,TGTGCCAGCAGTCATCGACTGCTTGAAAAACTGTTTTTT,CASSHRLLEKLFF
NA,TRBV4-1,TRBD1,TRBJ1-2,TGCGCCAGCAGCCAGGCCGGGACAGGGGGAGATCAACATGGCTACACCTTC,CASSQAGTGGDQHGYTF